This T cell receptor beta chain was retrieved from a study of OX40 agonist ivuxolimab in advanced cancers. Study outcomes and limitations: The study observed clonal expansion of CD4+ and CD8+ blood T cells by week 6 at 0.1 to 3.0 mg/kg. The average count of expanded clones was higher among CD8+ T cells than among CD4+.

About this clone itself: Antigen: not known.

The repertoire was sequenced with immunoSEQ multiplex PCR; TCRdb's copy has only in-frame clones and lacks some. This sample has 50,000 to 60,000 clones; about 90% occur once, and the top ten carry roughly 3.8%. Germline V gene data show CDR1 as SQVTM and CDR2 as ANQGSEA. The CDR3 totals 14 residues. Trimming stripped 0 bases from V and 1 base from J, with 9 bases between. This specimen consisted of CD4+ or CD8+ T cells sorted from blood, obtained in a trial of the OX40 agonist ivuxolimab. V and J are TRBV29-1 and TRBJ2-5; maybe TRBD2 (5 bases). The clonotype originates from an adult with an advanced solid tumor such as melanoma, head and neck, liver or kidney cancer. Here the CDR3 reads CSVEDGNLQETQYF. The CDR3 DNA is TGCAGCGTTGAAGACGGGAACCTCCAAGAGACCCAGTACTTC.